This T cell receptor beta chain comes out of a study of blood T cell repertoires in COVID-19. Background on the study: PBMCs, B-cell-depleted T cells, or T cells provided the cDNA or gDNA that made up the material.

Germline CDR1 is SGDLS and CDR2 is YYNGEE. The CDR3 totals 15 residues. The V and J ends lost 2 bases and 4 bases, in that order; junction bases with no gene match: 7. In the authors' workflow: Quantification of nucleated cells was approximated via reference gene primer amplification. Produced via immunoSEQ multiplex PCR; TCRdb's table is partial and in-frame only. V and J calls and clone size come straight from that table; D and trimming were deduced from the DNA. The data show about 140,000 clones, approximately 86% seen once. This receptor was identified in a woman aged 55-75 years with acute or convalescent COVID-19. The sequencing sample was made of peripheral blood. This chain connects TRBV9 to TRBJ2-7, with TRBD1 identical over 9 bases. The CDR3 sequence: CASSVRDRVPYEQYF. The DNA of the CDR3 is TGTGCCAGCAGCGTCCGGGACAGGGTCCCTTACGAGCAGTACTTC.